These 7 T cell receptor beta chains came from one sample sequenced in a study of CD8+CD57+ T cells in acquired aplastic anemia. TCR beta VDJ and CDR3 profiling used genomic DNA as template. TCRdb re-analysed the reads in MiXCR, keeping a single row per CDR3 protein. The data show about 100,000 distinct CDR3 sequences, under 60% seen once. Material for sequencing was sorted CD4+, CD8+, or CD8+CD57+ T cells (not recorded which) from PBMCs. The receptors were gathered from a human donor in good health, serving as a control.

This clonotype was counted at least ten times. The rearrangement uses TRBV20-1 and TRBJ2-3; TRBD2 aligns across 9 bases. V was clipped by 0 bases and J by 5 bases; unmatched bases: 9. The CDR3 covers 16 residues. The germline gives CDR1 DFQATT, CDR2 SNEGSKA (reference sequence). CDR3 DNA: TGCAGTGCTAGAGATGTGGGCGGGGGGGGTGGAGATACGCAGTATTTT. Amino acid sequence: CSARDVGGGGGDTQYF.

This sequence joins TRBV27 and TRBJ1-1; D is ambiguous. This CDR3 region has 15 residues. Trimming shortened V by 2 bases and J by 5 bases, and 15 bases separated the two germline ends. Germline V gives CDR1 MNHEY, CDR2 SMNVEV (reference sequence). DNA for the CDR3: TGTGCCAGCAGTTTAGGTGGGCTGACGGGGACTGAAGCTTTCTTT. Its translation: CASSLGGLTGTEAFF.

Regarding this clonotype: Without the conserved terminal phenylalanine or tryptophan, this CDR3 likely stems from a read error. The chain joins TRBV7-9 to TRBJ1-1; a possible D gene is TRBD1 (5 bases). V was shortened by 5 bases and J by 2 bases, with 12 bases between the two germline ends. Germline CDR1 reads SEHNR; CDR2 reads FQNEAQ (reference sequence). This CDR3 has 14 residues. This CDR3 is CASSQGVENTEAFS. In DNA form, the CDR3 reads TGTGCCAGCAGCCAAGGGGTCGAAAACACTGAAGCTTTCTCT.

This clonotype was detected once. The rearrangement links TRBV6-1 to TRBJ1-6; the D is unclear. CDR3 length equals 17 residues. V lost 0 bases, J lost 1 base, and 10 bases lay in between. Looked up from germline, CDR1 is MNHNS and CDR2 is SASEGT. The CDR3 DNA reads TGTGCCAGCAGTGAAGCTATCCAAGGATCCTATAATTCACCCCTCCACTTT. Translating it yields CASSEAIQGSYNSPLHF.

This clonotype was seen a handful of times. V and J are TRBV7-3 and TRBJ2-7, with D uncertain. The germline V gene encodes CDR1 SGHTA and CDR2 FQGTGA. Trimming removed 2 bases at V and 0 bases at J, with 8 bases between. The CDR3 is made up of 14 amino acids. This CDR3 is CASSLDKISYEQYF. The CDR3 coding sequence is TGTGCCAGCAGCTTAGACAAAATCTCCTACGAGCAGTACTTC. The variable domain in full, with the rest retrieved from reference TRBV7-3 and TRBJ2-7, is GAGVSQTPSNKVTEKGKYVELRCDPISGHTALYWYRQSLGQGPEFLIYFQGTGAADDSGLPNDRFFAVRPEGSVSTLKIQRTERGDSAVYLCASSLDKISYEQYFGPGTRLTVT.

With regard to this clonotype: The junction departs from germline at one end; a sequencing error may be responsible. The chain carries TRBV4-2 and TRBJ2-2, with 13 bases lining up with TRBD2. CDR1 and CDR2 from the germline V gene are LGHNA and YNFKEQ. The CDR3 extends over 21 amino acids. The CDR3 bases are TGTGCCAGCAGACAAGATACTAGCGGGGGGGAGATATTATCTTACACCGGGGAGCTGTTTTTT. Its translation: CASRQDTSGGEILSYTGELFF.

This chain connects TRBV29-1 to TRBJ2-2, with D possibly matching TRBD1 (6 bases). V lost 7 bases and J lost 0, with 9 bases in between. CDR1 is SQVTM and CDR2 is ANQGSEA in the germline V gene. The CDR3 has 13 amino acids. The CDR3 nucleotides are TGCAGCGGGGCAGGGGCGAACACCGGGGAGCTGTTTTTT. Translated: CSGAGANTGELFF.